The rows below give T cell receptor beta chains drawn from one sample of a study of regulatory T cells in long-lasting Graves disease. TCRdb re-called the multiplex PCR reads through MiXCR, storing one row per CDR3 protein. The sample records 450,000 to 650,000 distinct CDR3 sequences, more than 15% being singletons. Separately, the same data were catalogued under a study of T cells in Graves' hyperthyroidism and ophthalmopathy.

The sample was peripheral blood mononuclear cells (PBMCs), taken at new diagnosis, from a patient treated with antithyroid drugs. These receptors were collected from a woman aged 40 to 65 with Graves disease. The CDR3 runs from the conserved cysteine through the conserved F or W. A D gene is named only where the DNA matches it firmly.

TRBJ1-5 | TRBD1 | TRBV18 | CASSSTGEGNQPQHF
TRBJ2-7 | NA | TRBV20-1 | CSARDVGGVYYEQYF
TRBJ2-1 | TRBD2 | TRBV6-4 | CASSDLAGGLNEQFF
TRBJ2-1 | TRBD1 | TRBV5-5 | CASSSTGTGRHNEQFF
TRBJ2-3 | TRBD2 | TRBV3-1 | CASSRSGLAPADTQYF
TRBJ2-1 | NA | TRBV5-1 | CASSLAEGSPNEQFF
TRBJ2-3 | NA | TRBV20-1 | CSASPKWGDTQYF
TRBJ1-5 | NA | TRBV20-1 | CSATGGPNQPQHF
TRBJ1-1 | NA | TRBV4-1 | CASSQFRGSTEAFF
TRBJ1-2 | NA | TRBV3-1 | CASSQVQGGGYTF
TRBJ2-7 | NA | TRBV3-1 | CASSQEARVSREQYF
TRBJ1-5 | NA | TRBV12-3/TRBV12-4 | CASSLERRGRAAQHF
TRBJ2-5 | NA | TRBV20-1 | CSARTSVLRGGVGTQYF
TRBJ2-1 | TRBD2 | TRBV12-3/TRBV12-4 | CASSSSPGTSGGPNEQFF
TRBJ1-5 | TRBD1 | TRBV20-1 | CSARGPGQPLLGPQHF
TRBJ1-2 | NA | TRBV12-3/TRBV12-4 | CASRSLSGANGYTF
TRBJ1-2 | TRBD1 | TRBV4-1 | CASSQLTGHLGYTF
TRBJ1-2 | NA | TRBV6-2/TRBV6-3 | CASSAGTKGYTF
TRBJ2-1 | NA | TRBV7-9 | CASSRIGQRDYNEQFF
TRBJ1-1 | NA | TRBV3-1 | CASSRAATEAFF
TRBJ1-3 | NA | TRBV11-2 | CASSLSGVSGNTIYF
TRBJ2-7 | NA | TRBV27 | CASSARGSSYEQYF
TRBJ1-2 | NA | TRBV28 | CASNPRAGNYGYTF
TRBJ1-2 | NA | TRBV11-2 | CASRKPGQTYGYTF
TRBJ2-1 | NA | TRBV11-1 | CASSQSNEQFF
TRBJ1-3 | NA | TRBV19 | CASSTGTSGNTIYF
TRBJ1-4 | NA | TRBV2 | CASRPGFPNEKLFF
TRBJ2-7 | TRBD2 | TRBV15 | CATSNSLAGISYEQYF
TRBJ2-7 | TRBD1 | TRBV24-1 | CATSTGSGEQYF
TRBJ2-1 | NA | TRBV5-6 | CASSSGGPMLYNEQFF
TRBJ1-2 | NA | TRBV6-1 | CASREQGYGYTF
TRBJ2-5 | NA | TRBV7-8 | CASSLIGLQETQYF
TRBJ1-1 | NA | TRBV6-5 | CASSYFRDNRNTEAFF
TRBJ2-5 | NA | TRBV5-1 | CASSPPQHPPETQYF
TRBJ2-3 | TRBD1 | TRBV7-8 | CASSLPRQGTSTDTQYF
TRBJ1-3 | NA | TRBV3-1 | CASSQASGGSGNTIYF
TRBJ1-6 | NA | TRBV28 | CASSFGLGANSPLHF
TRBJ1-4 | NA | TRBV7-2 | CASSRLPNEKLFF
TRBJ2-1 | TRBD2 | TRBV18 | CASSPFVAGGPNEQFF
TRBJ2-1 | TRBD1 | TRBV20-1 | CSAGTKGQGYNEQFF
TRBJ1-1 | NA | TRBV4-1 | CASSQGYRNTEAFF
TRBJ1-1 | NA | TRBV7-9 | CASSSGGGQKEAFF
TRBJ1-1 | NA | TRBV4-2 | CASSQVGGVRGAFF
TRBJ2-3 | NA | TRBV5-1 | CASSLALGESTDTQYF
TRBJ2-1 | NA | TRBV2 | CASGFWGAANGQFF
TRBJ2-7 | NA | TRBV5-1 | CASSLEAASYEQYF
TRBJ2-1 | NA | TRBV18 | CASSPQGHEQFF
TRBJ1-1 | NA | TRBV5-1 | CASSAQRWNTEAFF